This is a list of T cell receptor beta chains from one sample in a study. Each CDR3 protein is one row after TCRdb ran MiXCR on the 5' RACE reads. The sample comprises 62,000 or so distinct CDR3 sequences, less than 30% of which are singletons, and roughly 2.1% rests with the top ten. The sequencing sample was made of tumor-infiltrating Tregs sorted from the breast tumor. The receptors were sampled from a female donor with breast cancer. Each CDR3 is given with its conserved first and last residue. The D gene is left open where the match is weak. Clone size, where shown, is once, few, many, or a class for clones that have expanded.

V	J	length	D	size	DNA	CDR3
TRBV29-1	TRBJ2-3	15	-	-	TGCAGCGTTAGCCGAGGGGGGCAAAGCACAGATACGCAGTATTTT	CSVSRGGQSTDTQYF
TRBV7-8	TRBJ2-7	11	-	many	TGTGCCAGCAGCTTAGAAGACGAGCAGTACTTC	CASSLEDEQYF
TRBV30	TRBJ1-6	14	TRBD1	many	TGTGCCCGACAGGGTCAGTCCTATAATTCACCCCTCCACTTT	CARQGQSYNSPLHF
TRBV6-2/TRBV6-3	TRBJ2-3	16	-	few	TGTGCCAGCAGTTACCTCGCGGGGGCGGAAGGTGATACGCAGTATTTT	CASSYLAGAEGDTQYF
TRBV9	TRBJ2-1	15	-	many	TGTGCCAGCAGCGTCACGGGAGTTGTTTACAATGAGCAGTTCTTC	CASSVTGVVYNEQFF
TRBV12-3/TRBV12-4	TRBJ1-2	12	-	many	TGTGCCAGCAGCCGACAGGTCTATGGCTACACCTTC	CASSRQVYGYTF
TRBV4-2	TRBJ2-4	17	TRBD2	-	TGTGCCAGCAGCCAAGGGACTAGCGGGAGGACGATAAACATTCAGTACTTC	CASSQGTSGRTINIQYF
TRBV7-2	TRBJ2-7	13	TRBD1	-	TGTGCCAGCAGCCAGGACAGGGTCCGGGAGCAGTACTTC	CASSQDRVREQYF
TRBV29-1	TRBJ2-5	12	-	-	TGCAGCGGCACCCCGGGGGCTGAGACCCAGTACTTC	CSGTPGAETQYF
TRBV7-3	TRBJ2-5	13	-	-	TGTGCCAGCAGCTCTACTAATCAAGAGACCCAGTACTTC	CASSSTNQETQYF
TRBV5-4	TRBJ1-2	12	-	medium-sized	TGTGCCAGCAGCTTGGACAACTATGGCTACACCTTC	CASSLDNYGYTF
TRBV19	TRBJ1-2	12	-	once	TGTGCCAGTAGTATTCGAAGCTATGGCTACACCTTC	CASSIRSYGYTF
TRBV7-2	TRBJ2-1	12	-	-	TGTGCCAGCAGCTTATCGGTCGGTGAGCAGTTCTTC	CASSLSVGEQFF
TRBV3-1	TRBJ1-5	14	-	few	TGTGCCAGCAGCCAATGGGGCCAAAATCAGCCCCAGCATTTT	CASSQWGQNQPQHF
TRBV7-2	TRBJ1-6	13	-	-	TGTGCCAGCAGCTTATCGGTCAATTCACCCCTCCACTTT	CASSLSVNSPLHF